Described below is a single T cell receptor beta chain sequence and its context. The record originates from a study of shared clonotypes between healthy human individuals. Clones were sequenced by immunoSEQ multiplex PCR, and TCRdb holds only the in-frame ones, with some missing. Of about 680,000 clones detected, roughly 94% appear once; the ten largest clones hold about 24%. Trimming pared 0 bases from V and 6 bases from J, leaving 6 bases between. This CDR3 is 13 amino acids long. CDR1 is MNHNY and CDR2 is SVGAGI in the germline V gene (reference sequence). The naive CD8 population came from CD45RO-negative cells selected for CCR7, without terminally differentiated effector memory CD45RA+ cells.

The chain is built from TRBV6-6 and TRBJ2-1, with a weak D call TRBD1 (5 bases). The sequence was collected from a man aged 25 to 40 in good health. Material for sequencing was naive CD8+ T cells sorted from blood. CDR3 in DNA: TGTGCCAGCAGTTACTCCAGGGTCAATGAGCAGTTCTTC. This translates into CASSYSRVNEQFF.